These T cell receptor beta chains were read from a single sample in a study of T cell repertoires in cytomegalovirus infection. TCRdb independently ran MiXCR on the reads; one entry per CDR3 protein. Of some 940,000 distinct CDR3 sequences listed, 31% are singletons. No cognate antigen is known for these TCRs. Sequencing used cultured CD8+ T cells from PBMCs, obtained from culture after CMV antigen stimulation. All receptors derive from a human donor in good health (CMV status not recorded). Some clones in this sample may be carry-over from other donors' samples. Both conserved end residues are part of each CDR3. Fields, in order: V gene, clone size, CDR3 length, J gene, D gene, CDR3 protein, CDR3 DNA. A D gene is named only where the DNA matches it firmly. Clone sizes are given selectively: once, few, many, or a class where the clone is expanded.

V: TRBV7-9
size: few
length: 16
J: TRBJ2-3
D: TRBD2
CDR3: CASSPQRGAEGDTQYF
DNA: TGTGCCAGCAGCCCCCAGCGGGGGGCCGAGGGAGATACGCAGTATTTT

V: TRBV7-9
size: NA
length: 12
J: TRBJ2-7
D: NA
CDR3: CASSGGADEQYF
DNA: TGTGCCAGCAGCGGGGGGGCCGACGAGCAGTACTTC

V: TRBV12-3/TRBV12-4
size: many
length: 16
J: TRBJ2-5
D: TRBD2
CDR3: CASSKAIAGEQETQYF
DNA: TGTGCCAGCAGCAAAGCTATAGCGGGGGAACAAGAGACCCAGTACTTC

V: TRBV9
size: NA
length: 14
J: TRBJ2-7
D: NA
CDR3: CASSVGTRAYEQYF
DNA: TGTGCCAGCAGCGTCGGGACTCGAGCCTACGAGCAGTACTTC

V: TRBV10-3
size: NA
length: 14
J: TRBJ1-1
D: TRBD1
CDR3: CASRTGGPSTEAFF
DNA: TGTGCCAGTAGGACAGGGGGTCCGTCCACTGAAGCTTTCTTT

V: TRBV7-4
size: NA
length: 12
J: TRBJ1-4
D: NA
CDR3: CASSYAREKLFF
DNA: TGTGCCAGCAGCTATGCTCGGGAAAAACTGTTTTTT

V: TRBV6-2/TRBV6-3
size: NA
length: 10
J: TRBJ2-1
D: NA
CDR3: CATGPIEQFF
DNA: TGTGCCACCGGCCCGATAGAGCAGTTCTTC

V: TRBV28
size: many
length: 19
J: TRBJ2-2
D: NA
CDR3: CASSLGGRRGRVHTGELFF
DNA: TGTGCCAGCAGTTTAGGCGGTAGGAGGGGCAGGGTCCACACCGGGGAGCTGTTTTTT

V: TRBV27
size: NA
length: 15
J: TRBJ2-3
D: NA
CDR3: CASSLGWEGTDTQYF
DNA: TGTGCCAGCAGTTTAGGGTGGGAGGGCACAGATACGCAGTATTTT

V: TRBV5-5
size: once
length: 15
J: TRBJ1-6
D: NA
CDR3: CASNPTRAFNSPLHF
DNA: TGTGCCAGCAACCCCACGAGAGCCTTTAATTCACCCCTCCACTTT

V: TRBV4-1
size: few
length: 15
J: TRBJ1-2
D: NA
CDR3: CASSLRQITNYGYTF
DNA: TGCGCCAGCAGCCTTAGACAGATCACTAACTATGGCTACACCTTC

V: TRBV9
size: NA
length: 15
J: TRBJ1-5
D: TRBD1
CDR3: CASSVGTGARQPQHF
DNA: TGTGCCAGCAGCGTGGGGACAGGGGCGAGACAGCCCCAGCATTTT

V: TRBV14
size: NA
length: 16
J: TRBJ2-1
D: TRBD1
CDR3: CASSPWTGSPSNEQFF
DNA: TGTGCCAGCAGCCCATGGACAGGCAGCCCCTCCAATGAGCAGTTCTTC

V: TRBV6-5
size: many
length: 13
J: TRBJ1-2
D: TRBD1
CDR3: CASSYGQGEGYTF
DNA: TGTGCCAGCAGTTACGGACAGGGAGAAGGCTACACCTTC

V: TRBV12-3/TRBV12-4
size: few
length: 19
J: TRBJ1-5
D: NA
CDR3: CASSFLLGGQSDSNQPQHF
DNA: TGTGCCAGCAGTTTCTTGTTGGGGGGACAATCTGATAGCAATCAGCCCCAGCATTTT

V: TRBV19
size: NA
length: 15
J: TRBJ2-3
D: TRBD2
CDR3: CASPGLAGNTDTQYF
DNA: TGTGCCAGTCCCGGACTAGCGGGGAACACAGATACGCAGTATTTT

V: TRBV24-1
size: NA
length: 17
J: TRBJ2-2
D: TRBD1
CDR3: CATSDLRTGPSTGELFF
DNA: TGTGCCACCAGTGATTTGCGGACAGGGCCAAGCACCGGGGAGCTGTTTTTT

V: TRBV6-1
size: NA
length: 16
J: TRBJ2-5
D: NA
CDR3: CASRNRGAGAGETQYF
DNA: TGTGCCAGCAGGAACAGGGGCGCGGGGGCAGGGGAGACCCAGTACTTC

V: TRBV5-1
size: NA
length: 21
J: TRBJ2-5
D: TRBD1
CDR3: CASSLQEEQGAPTWGEETQYF
DNA: TGCGCCAGCAGCCTTCAGGAGGAGCAGGGGGCGCCCACCTGGGGAGAAGAGACCCAGTACTTC

V: TRBV10-3
size: NA
length: 15
J: TRBJ1-2
D: NA
CDR3: CAIGILTGPGYGYTF
DNA: TGTGCCATCGGGATCCTAACAGGTCCGGGCTATGGCTACACCTTC

V: TRBV20-1
size: few
length: 16
J: TRBJ2-1
D: NA
CDR3: CSAHRSGQGSYNEQFF
DNA: TGCAGTGCCCACAGGAGCGGGCAAGGCTCCTACAATGAGCAGTTCTTC

V: TRBV19
size: NA
length: 15
J: TRBJ2-1
D: NA
CDR3: CATSMSGELPNEQFF
DNA: TGTGCCACCAGTATGTCCGGGGAGTTACCTAATGAGCAGTTCTTC

V: TRBV29-1
size: NA
length: 9
J: TRBJ1-1
D: NA
CDR3: CSVDAEAFF
DNA: TGCAGCGTTGATGCTGAAGCTTTCTTT

V: TRBV25-1
size: NA
length: 14
J: TRBJ1-1
D: NA
CDR3: CASSEYHIKTEAFF
DNA: TGTGCCAGCAGTGAATACCATATCAAGACTGAAGCTTTCTTT

V: TRBV4-1
size: NA
length: 16
J: TRBJ1-5
D: NA
CDR3: CASSQDRHAPNQPQHF
DNA: TGTGCCAGCAGCCAAGACAGACACGCGCCCAATCAGCCCCAGCATTTT

V: TRBV27
size: NA
length: 14
J: TRBJ2-5
D: NA
CDR3: CASSLLRDIKTQYF
DNA: TGTGCCAGCAGTTTACTCCGGGACATCAAGACCCAGTACTTC

V: TRBV6-2/TRBV6-3
size: NA
length: 14
J: TRBJ1-5
D: NA
CDR3: CASSPTHSNQPQHF
DNA: TGTGCCAGCAGCCCCACGCATAGCAATCAGCCCCAGCATTTT

V: TRBV28
size: few
length: 14
J: TRBJ1-5
D: TRBD1
CDR3: CASSLYRGNQPQHF
DNA: TGTGCCAGCAGTTTGTACAGGGGTAATCAGCCCCAGCATTTT

V: TRBV4-3
size: few
length: 15
J: TRBJ1-5
D: NA
CDR3: CASSPGWGGNQPQHF
DNA: TGCGCCAGCAGCCCAGGCTGGGGGGGCAATCAGCCCCAGCATTTT

V: TRBV25-1
size: few
length: 14
J: TRBJ2-7
D: NA
CDR3: CASSGTAGGGEQYF
DNA: TGTGCCAGCAGTGGGACGGCCGGTGGGGGCGAGCAGTACTTC

V: TRBV19
size: few
length: 12
J: TRBJ2-1
D: TRBD2
CDR3: CAVSSGGNEQFF
DNA: TGTGCCGTATCCTCGGGGGGTAATGAGCAGTTCTTC

V: TRBV13
size: few
length: 18
J: TRBJ1-1
D: NA
CDR3: CASSFAGGLRTPNTEAFF
DNA: TGTGCCAGCAGCTTTGCGGGAGGGCTCCGGACTCCGAACACTGAAGCTTTCTTT

V: TRBV2
size: NA
length: 15
J: TRBJ2-3
D: TRBD2
CDR3: CASSEWAGDEDTQYF
DNA: TGTGCCAGCAGTGAATGGGCGGGGGATGAAGATACGCAGTATTTT

V: TRBV5-4
size: NA
length: 16
J: TRBJ1-4
D: NA
CDR3: CASSPSRGGAREKLFF
DNA: TGTGCCAGCAGCCCGAGCCGGGGAGGGGCGCGTGAAAAACTGTTTTTT

V: TRBV24-1
size: NA
length: 15
J: TRBJ2-1
D: NA
CDR3: CATSEKGRLYNEQFF
DNA: TGTGCCACCAGTGAAAAAGGTAGGCTTTACAATGAGCAGTTCTTC

V: TRBV7-8
size: few
length: 14
J: TRBJ1-4
D: NA
CDR3: CASSLGQGIEKLFF
DNA: TGTGCCAGCAGCTTAGGGCAGGGAATAGAAAAACTGTTTTTT

V: TRBV7-6
size: NA
length: 13
J: TRBJ1-2
D: NA
CDR3: CASSLYRADGYTF
DNA: TGTGCCAGCAGCTTATACAGGGCTGATGGCTACACCTTC

V: TRBV10-3
size: NA
length: 16
J: TRBJ1-1
D: NA
CDR3: CAISESTRAEWTEAFF
DNA: TGTGCCATCAGTGAGTCGACTCGTGCGGAGTGGACTGAAGCTTTCTTT

V: TRBV11-2
size: NA
length: 15
J: TRBJ2-2
D: NA
CDR3: CVSSMIYSNTGELFF
DNA: TGTGTCAGCAGCATGATTTACTCGAACACCGGGGAGCTGTTTTTT

V: TRBV11-2
size: NA
length: 16
J: TRBJ2-3
D: TRBD2
CDR3: CASSLYLAGDTDTQYF
DNA: TGTGCCAGCAGCTTGTACCTAGCGGGGGACACAGATACGCAGTATTTT

V: TRBV6-6
size: NA
length: 17
J: TRBJ2-3
D: TRBD1
CDR3: CASSTWTGGDRTDTQYF
DNA: TGTGCCAGCAGTACCTGGACAGGGGGGGATAGGACAGATACGCAGTATTTT

V: TRBV12-3/TRBV12-4
size: NA
length: 15
J: TRBJ1-6
D: NA
CDR3: CASSSGIRADSPLHF
DNA: TGTGCCAGCAGTTCTGGCATTAGGGCGGATTCACCCCTCCACTTT

V: TRBV5-1
size: NA
length: 14
J: TRBJ1-1
D: NA
CDR3: CASRIIGEGTEAFF
DNA: TGCGCCAGCAGAATAATCGGGGAAGGAACTGAAGCTTTCTTT

V: TRBV29-1
size: NA
length: 12
J: TRBJ1-2
D: NA
CDR3: CSGGRDNYGYTF
DNA: TGCAGCGGGGGACGGGATAACTATGGCTACACCTTC

V: TRBV4-3
size: few
length: 17
J: TRBJ1-1
D: NA
CDR3: CASSQDHPAGMNTEAFF
DNA: TGCGCCAGCAGCCAAGATCATCCGGCAGGTATGAACACTGAAGCTTTCTTT

V: TRBV7-8
size: NA
length: 14
J: TRBJ1-4
D: NA
CDR3: CASSLQGFNEKLFF
DNA: TGTGCCAGCAGTCTACAGGGATTTAATGAAAAACTGTTTTTT